The 8 T cell receptor beta chains below all came from one sample that was sequenced in a study of shared clonotypes between healthy human individuals. Using immunoSEQ multiplex PCR, the repertoire was profiled, and TCRdb retains in-frame clones only, with some absent. This sample has around 2.1 million clones, with more than 90% found just once. What was sequenced was naive CD4+ T cells sorted from blood. Subset in this sample: CD45RA+ positively selected. Every receptor here comes from a man aged 18 to 29 in good health.

This chain links TRBV14 with TRBJ2-5; possibly TRBD1 for D (6 bases). The V end was cut by 2 bases, the J end by 5 bases, with 18 bases between. CDR1 is SGHDN, CDR2 FVKESK, per germline. This CDR3 has 16 residues. CDR3 sequence (DNA): TGTGCCAGCAGCCAATGGGGGCCGCTCACCCCCGAGACCCAGTACTTC. Encoded protein: CASSQWGPLTPETQYF.

This sequence joins TRBV6-5 and TRBJ2-3; possibly TRBD2 for D (6 bases). Germline V CDR1 and CDR2: MNHEY, SVGAGI. This CDR3 comprises 15 residues. Trimming took 2 bases from V and 2 from J, leaving 11 bases between them. The CDR3 loop is CASSYRGLITDTQYF. The CDR3 bases are TGTGCCAGCAGTTACCGGGGACTGATCACAGATACGCAGTATTTT.

The CDR3: CASSPRDRESGNTIYF. DNA for the CDR3: TGCGCCAGCAGCCCGAGGGACAGGGAGTCTGGAAACACCATATATTTT. This rearrangement joins TRBV4-1 to TRBJ1-3, with 9 bases aligning to TRBD1. This CDR3 region has 16 residues. With V trimmed by 4 bases and J by 1 base, 5 bases remained unmatched. Per germline, CDR1 MGHRA and CDR2 YSYEKL.

This chain joins TRBV2 and TRBJ1-4; the D is unclear. The CDR3 covers 11 residues. CDR1 and CDR2 (germline): SNHLY, FYNNEI. V shed 8 bases and J shed 6 bases, with 7 bases lying between them. CDR3 DNA: TGTGCCAGCGGGGATCATGAAAAACTGTTTTTT. Residues: CASGDHEKLFF.

A word on this clone: Other DNA sequences in this specimen translate into the identical CDR3. This chain connects TRBV5-1 to TRBJ1-5, with a tentative D call TRBD1 (6 bases). The CDR3 totals 15 residues. The ends were cut back, 2 bases at V and 0 bases at J, with 9 bases in the middle. The germline V gene has CDR1 SGHRS and CDR2 YFSETQ. This CDR3 reads CASSLQGHSNQPQHF. The CDR3 DNA reads TGCGCCAGCAGCTTACAGGGCCATAGCAATCAGCCCCAGCATTTT. The entire variable domain, with the rest obtained from reference TRBV5-1 and TRBJ1-5, is as follows: KAGVTQTPRYLIKTRGQQVTLSCSPISGHRSVSWYQQTPGQGLQFLFEYFSETQRNKGNFPGRFSGRQFSNSRSEMNVSTLELGDSALYLCASSLQGHSNQPQHFGDGTRLSIL.

In DNA, the CDR3 is TGTGCCAGCAGCTTAGAAGGACTAGCGGGTACGCAGTATTTT. This sequence encodes CASSLEGLAGTQYF. This chain links TRBV11-2 with TRBJ2-3; 11 bases map to TRBD2. This CDR3 contains 14 residues. Losses at the gene ends were 0 bases for V and 8 bases for J; bases not matched to a gene: 1. Germline CDR1 SGHAT, CDR2 FQNNGV.

This rearrangement joins TRBV5-1 to TRBJ1-1; 8 positions agree with TRBD1. CDR3 length: 14 amino acids. The V segment lost 7 bases and the J segment 5 bases; nucleotides outside the gene matches: 10. The germline gives CDR1 SGHRS, CDR2 YFSETQ. This CDR3 reads CASHLDRVGTEAFF. In DNA, the CDR3 is TGCGCCAGCCACTTGGACAGGGTTGGAACTGAAGCTTTCTTT.

This rearrangement joins TRBV19 to TRBJ2-2; D perhaps matches TRBD1 (6 bases). Trimming removed 4 bases from V and 4 bases from J, with 10 bases in between. The CDR3 runs to 14 residues. The germline V gene has CDR1 LNHDA and CDR2 SQIVND (reference sequence). The CDR3 coding sequence is TGTGCCAGTAGTACCCGAGGGGGCACCGGGGAGCTGTTTTTT. Encoded protein: CASSTRGGTGELFF.